This TCR beta chain comes out of a study of regulatory T cells in long-lasting Graves disease. Time point of the sample: newly diagnosed GD, antithyroid drugs for less than 3 months. Isolated PBMC RNA provided the starting material for the TCR library. Criteria from the American Thyroid Association guidelines were applied to diagnose Graves' disease. CDR3-region Arm-PCR and iRepertoire HTBI primers produced the TCR beta libraries. Using its own MiXCR run on the multiplex PCR reads, TCRdb lists one record per CDR3 protein. The table includes 240,000 or so distinct CDR3 sequences, 20% to 25% detected once. With V trimmed by 10 bases and J by 6 bases, 12 bases remained unmatched. The CDR3 has 15 amino acids. Germline V gives CDR1 SEHNR, CDR2 FQNEAQ (reference sequence). Points on this clonotype: A read error is likely here: a far larger clone is one base away.

The input for sequencing was peripheral blood mononuclear cells (PBMCs), taken at new diagnosis, from a patient treated with antithyroid drugs. This TCR came from a female donor with Graves disease. V is TRBV7-9 and J is TRBJ2-1, with 10 bases aligning to TRBD2. DNA for the CDR3: TGTGCCACCAGTGGGGCTAGCGGGGGCTGCAATGAGCAGTTCTTC. It specifies CATSGASGGCNEQFF.